The clone carrying this TCR beta chain was picked up one time. Sequence at one end of the junction differs from germline and may be a read error. Caucasian individuals from Russia who were healthy and aged about 6 to 95 acted as donors. Every sample yielded at least 6 million isolated PBMCs. This sample was included in a study of blood T cells in healthy people across ages. Primed by a sample-barcoded 5' primer and a J-beta primer mix, a second PCR proceeded for 7 to 11 cycles. TCRdb reprocessed the 5' RACE reads with MiXCR, giving one entry per CDR3 protein. This table has about 730,000 distinct CDR3 sequences, roughly 41% appearing once. The sequenced material came from blood. The TCR was taken from a woman aged 55-69 years in good health.

The CDR3 is CASSPGAGVSYGQYF. CDR3 DNA: TGTGCCAGCAGCCCTGGGGCAGGGGTAAGCTACGGGCAGTACTTC. V usage is TRBV5-8 and J usage is TRBJ2-7; D possibly corresponds to TRBD1 (6 bases). This CDR3 contains 15 residues. Germline CDR1 is SGHTS and CDR2 is YDEGEE.